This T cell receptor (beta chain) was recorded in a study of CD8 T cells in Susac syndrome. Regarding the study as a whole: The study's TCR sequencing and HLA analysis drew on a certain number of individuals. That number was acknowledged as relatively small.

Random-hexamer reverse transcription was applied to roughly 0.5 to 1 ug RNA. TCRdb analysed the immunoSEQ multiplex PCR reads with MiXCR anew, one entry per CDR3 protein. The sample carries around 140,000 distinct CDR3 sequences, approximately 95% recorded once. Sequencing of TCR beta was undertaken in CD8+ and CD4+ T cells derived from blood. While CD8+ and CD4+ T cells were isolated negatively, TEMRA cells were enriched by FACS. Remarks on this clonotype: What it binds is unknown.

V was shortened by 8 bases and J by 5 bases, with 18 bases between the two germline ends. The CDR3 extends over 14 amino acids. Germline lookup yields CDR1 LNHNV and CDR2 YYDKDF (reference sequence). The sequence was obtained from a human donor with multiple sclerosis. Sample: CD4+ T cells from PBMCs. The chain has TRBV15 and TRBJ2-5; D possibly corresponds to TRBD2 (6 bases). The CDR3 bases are TGTGCCACCTCCGGGGGACGGATGAGGGAGACCCAGTACTTC. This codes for CATSGGRMRETQYF. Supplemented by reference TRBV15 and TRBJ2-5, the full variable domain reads DAMVIQNPRYQVTQFGKPVTLSCSQTLNHNVMYWYQQKSSQAPKLLFHYYDKDFNNEADTPDNFQSRRPNTSFCFLDIRSPGLGDTAMYLCATSGGRMRETQYFGPGTRLLVL.